One TCR beta chain is described in this entry. Trimming removed 5 bases at V and 8 bases at J, with 18 bases between. This CDR3 comprises 14 residues. The germline V gene encodes CDR1 LNHNV and CDR2 YYDKDF (reference sequence). The data stem from a study of blood T cell repertoires in COVID-19. Background on the study: Some COVID-19 samples were acute and others convalescent; all came from the United States, Italy and Spain. From T cells, B-cell-depleted T cells, or PBMCs came the material, which was cDNA or gDNA.

Original processing notes: The assay estimated nucleated cells by amplifying reference gene primers. Sequencing was performed with immunoSEQ multiplex PCR; in TCRdb, only in-frame clones are kept and a portion is missing. V and J calls and clone size follow that table, whereas D and trimming were derived from the DNA. The sample lists 150,000 or so clones, about 90% occurring once. Sequencing was performed on peripheral blood. This chain joins TRBV15 and TRBJ1-2; tentatively, D is TRBD1 (6 bases). The receptor was isolated from a man aged 80 or over with acute or convalescent COVID-19. The CDR3 DNA reads as TGTGCCACCAGCGCCCAAGAGGGGGAGAGGGGCTACACCTTC. Encoded protein: CATSAQEGERGYTF. Drawing the rest from reference TRBV15 and TRBJ1-2, the complete variable domain is DAMVIQNPRYQVTQFGKPVTLSCSQTLNHNVMYWYQQKSSQAPKLLFHYYDKDFNNEADTPDNFQSRRPNTSFCFLDIRSPGLGDTAMYLCATSAQEGERGYTFGSGTRLTVV.